This TCR beta chain was profiled in a study of blood T cell repertoires in COVID-19. Study-level background: Material from acute and convalescent COVID-19 was sourced from the United States, Italy and Spain. From T cells, B-cell-depleted T cells, or PBMCs came the material, which was cDNA or gDNA.

In the source study's methods: Using reference gene primer amplification, nucleated cell counts were estimated. The data were produced by immunoSEQ multiplex PCR, yet TCRdb's version contains in-frame clones alone and is incomplete. V and J calls and clone size follow that table, whereas D and trimming were derived from the DNA. The sample gives some 60,000 clones, around 92% of which show up once; under 3% is in the top ten. This receptor was obtained from a man aged 55 to 70 with acute or convalescent COVID-19. The sequencing input was peripheral blood.

CDR3 sequence reads: CASSGTVNTEAFF. The CDR3 DNA is TGTGCCAGCAGCGGGACAGTGAACACTGAAGCTTTCTTT. The chain recombines TRBV7-2 with TRBJ1-1, with 7 positions matching TRBD1. Germline V gives CDR1 SGHTA, CDR2 FQGNSA. Trimming at V came to 5 bases and at J to 0 bases, leaving 0 bases not matched to a gene. The CDR3 has 13 residues.